The rows below give T cell receptor beta chains drawn from one sample of a study of T cell changes during pregnancy in multiple sclerosis. Sequenced by immunoSEQ multiplex PCR; TCRdb stores in-frame clones only, minus some. The repertoire has fewer than 130,000 clones, approximately 93% of them found once; the top ten carry approximately 3.7%. Sequencing used peripheral blood, obtained after pregnancy. Receptors originate from a female donor with multiple sclerosis, enrolled in a pregnancy study. Both conserved end residues are part of each CDR3. D genes are given only for firm matches. A row's size may be missing; if present it is once, few, many or a size class.

cdr3_aa: CASSLYWLAGGPSSYNEQFF; cdr3_nt: TGTGCCAGCAGCTTATATTGGCTAGCGGGGGGCCCGAGCTCCTACAATGAGCAGTTCTTC; j_call: TRBJ2-1; v_call: TRBV7-6; clone_size: -; d_call: TRBD2
cdr3_aa: CASSSSNGYNEQFF; cdr3_nt: TGTGCCAGCAGCTCCTCGAACGGCTACAATGAGCAGTTCTTC; j_call: TRBJ2-1; v_call: TRBV13; clone_size: -; d_call: -
cdr3_aa: CASSQGQGAGAHNEQFF; cdr3_nt: TGTGCCAGCTCACAGGGCCAGGGAGCGGGGGCTCACAATGAGCAGTTCTTC; j_call: TRBJ2-1; v_call: TRBV18; clone_size: -; d_call: TRBD2
cdr3_aa: CASSIPGQNYYGYTF; cdr3_nt: TGTGCCAGCAGCATACCGGGACAGAACTACTATGGCTACACCTTC; j_call: TRBJ1-2; v_call: TRBV7-2; clone_size: -; d_call: TRBD1
cdr3_aa: CASSMGLNRGTEAFF; cdr3_nt: TGTGCCAGTAGTATGGGCCTCAACAGGGGCACTGAAGCTTTCTTT; j_call: TRBJ1-1; v_call: TRBV19; clone_size: few; d_call: TRBD1
cdr3_aa: CASSETGGGQPQHF; cdr3_nt: TGTGCCAGCAGTGAAACCGGAGGAGGTCAGCCCCAGCATTTT; j_call: TRBJ1-5; v_call: TRBV6-1; clone_size: -; d_call: -
cdr3_aa: CASSIELGSGANVLTF; cdr3_nt: TGTGCCAGTAGTATAGAACTCGGGTCCGGGGCCAACGTCCTGACTTTC; j_call: TRBJ2-6; v_call: TRBV19; clone_size: -; d_call: -
cdr3_aa: CASSYRPGNTEAFF; cdr3_nt: TGTGCCAGCAGTTACCGCCCGGGGAACACTGAAGCTTTCTTT; j_call: TRBJ1-1; v_call: TRBV6-5; clone_size: -; d_call: -
cdr3_aa: CASIPSYNEQFF; cdr3_nt: TGTGCCAGCATCCCATCCTACAATGAGCAGTTCTTC; j_call: TRBJ2-1; v_call: TRBV2; clone_size: -; d_call: -
cdr3_aa: CASSEAEIAGNTGELFF; cdr3_nt: TGTGCCAGCAGTGAAGCGGAAATAGCGGGGAACACCGGGGAGCTGTTTTTT; j_call: TRBJ2-2; v_call: TRBV2; clone_size: once; d_call: TRBD2
cdr3_aa: CASSARQATNEKLFF; cdr3_nt: TGTGCCAGCTCAGCGAGACAGGCAACTAATGAAAAACTGTTTTTT; j_call: TRBJ1-4; v_call: TRBV18; clone_size: -; d_call: -
cdr3_aa: CASSKVGEDRDNSNQPQHF; cdr3_nt: TGTGCCAGCAGCAAAGTAGGCGAGGACAGGGATAATAGCAATCAGCCCCAGCATTTT; j_call: TRBJ1-5; v_call: TRBV21-1; clone_size: -; d_call: -
cdr3_aa: CASSLGGGQYEQYF; cdr3_nt: TGCGCCAGCAGCCTCGGCGGGGGGCAGTACGAGCAGTACTTC; j_call: TRBJ2-7; v_call: TRBV5-1; clone_size: -; d_call: TRBD2
cdr3_aa: CASSSLGGTEAFF; cdr3_nt: TGTGCCAGCAGCTCCCTGGGGGGGACTGAAGCTTTCTTT; j_call: TRBJ1-1; v_call: TRBV7-3; clone_size: -; d_call: -
cdr3_aa: CASSPGQGPTWQYF; cdr3_nt: TGTGCCAGTAGTCCGGGACAGGGACCCACTTGGCAGTACTTC; j_call: TRBJ2-7; v_call: TRBV19; clone_size: -; d_call: TRBD1
cdr3_aa: CASSDPGTSNQPQHF; cdr3_nt: TGTGCCAGCAGTGACCCCGGGACAAGCAATCAGCCCCAGCATTTT; j_call: TRBJ1-5; v_call: TRBV6-6; clone_size: -; d_call: -
cdr3_aa: CASSPGQGASYGYTF; cdr3_nt: TGTGCCAGCAGCCCCGGCCAGGGGGCGAGCTATGGCTACACCTTC; j_call: TRBJ1-2; v_call: TRBV7-2; clone_size: -; d_call: TRBD1
cdr3_aa: CASSAPKLAGVETQYF; cdr3_nt: TGTGCCAGTAGTGCTCCCAAACTAGCGGGGGTTGAGACCCAGTACTTC; j_call: TRBJ2-5; v_call: TRBV19; clone_size: -; d_call: TRBD2
cdr3_aa: CASSLATYGQGANEQFF; cdr3_nt: TGTGCCAGCTCACTAGCTACTTACGGACAGGGGGCCAATGAGCAGTTCTTC; j_call: TRBJ2-1; v_call: TRBV18; clone_size: -; d_call: TRBD1
cdr3_aa: CASSESGAANYGYTF; cdr3_nt: TGTGCCAGCAGCGAGTCAGGGGCTGCTAACTATGGCTACACCTTC; j_call: TRBJ1-2; v_call: TRBV9; clone_size: -; d_call: -
cdr3_aa: CASSQEGGTGVTEAFF; cdr3_nt: TGCGCCAGCAGCCAAGAAGGAGGGACAGGGGTTACTGAAGCTTTCTTT; j_call: TRBJ1-1; v_call: TRBV4-1; clone_size: -; d_call: TRBD1
cdr3_aa: CASSEGTGANEQFF; cdr3_nt: TGTGCCAGCAGTGAGGGGACAGGGGCCAATGAGCAGTTCTTC; j_call: TRBJ2-1; v_call: TRBV2; clone_size: -; d_call: TRBD1
cdr3_aa: CASSGRGGVYEQYF; cdr3_nt: TGTGCCAGTAGTGGGCGAGGGGGCGTGTACGAGCAGTACTTC; j_call: TRBJ2-7; v_call: TRBV19; clone_size: -; d_call: TRBD1
cdr3_aa: CASSVGTGENYGYTF; cdr3_nt: TGTGCCAGTAGTGTAGGGACAGGAGAGAACTATGGCTACACCTTC; j_call: TRBJ1-2; v_call: TRBV19; clone_size: -; d_call: TRBD1
cdr3_aa: CASSVAPNQPQHF; cdr3_nt: TGTGCCAGCAGCGTAGCTCCGAATCAGCCCCAGCATTTT; j_call: TRBJ1-5; v_call: TRBV9; clone_size: -; d_call: -
cdr3_aa: CASSGTSGGPAWELFF; cdr3_nt: TGTGCCAGCAGTGGGACTAGCGGGGGGCCGGCGTGGGAGCTGTTTTTT; j_call: TRBJ2-2; v_call: TRBV2; clone_size: -; d_call: TRBD2
cdr3_aa: CASSPGGWEKLFF; cdr3_nt: TGTGCCAGCAGCCCGGGGGGGTGGGAAAAACTGTTTTTT; j_call: TRBJ1-4; v_call: TRBV11-2; clone_size: -; d_call: -
cdr3_aa: CASSEASLLSGETQYF; cdr3_nt: TGTGCCAGCAGTGAAGCTAGCTTATTATCGGGGGAGACCCAGTACTTC; j_call: TRBJ2-5; v_call: TRBV2; clone_size: -; d_call: -
cdr3_aa: CASSIGTGGNQPQHF; cdr3_nt: TGTGCCAGTAGTATAGGGACAGGGGGCAATCAGCCCCAGCATTTT; j_call: TRBJ1-5; v_call: TRBV19; clone_size: -; d_call: TRBD1
cdr3_aa: CAWSVGVTEAFF; cdr3_nt: TGTGCCTGGAGTGTAGGGGTTACTGAAGCTTTCTTT; j_call: TRBJ1-1; v_call: TRBV30; clone_size: -; d_call: -
cdr3_aa: CATSRDPAGGNTEAFF; cdr3_nt: TGTGCCACCAGCAGAGATCCAGCCGGGGGTAACACTGAAGCTTTCTTT; j_call: TRBJ1-1; v_call: TRBV15; clone_size: once; d_call: -
cdr3_aa: CASRGTSNEQFF; cdr3_nt: TGTGCCAGTCGCGGGACTTCTAATGAGCAGTTCTTC; j_call: TRBJ2-1; v_call: TRBV6-5; clone_size: -; d_call: -
cdr3_aa: CASSMGQVDNSPLHF; cdr3_nt: TGTGCCAGTAGTATGGGACAGGTGGACAATTCACCCCTCCACTTT; j_call: TRBJ1-6; v_call: TRBV19; clone_size: -; d_call: TRBD1
cdr3_aa: CASSLGFAGGMSDTQYF; cdr3_nt: TGTGCCAGCAGCTTGGGGTTTGCGGGGGGCATGTCAGATACGCAGTATTTT; j_call: TRBJ2-3; v_call: TRBV7-3; clone_size: -; d_call: TRBD2
cdr3_aa: CASSKHDYQETQYF; cdr3_nt: TGTGCTAGCAGCAAACACGACTATCAAGAGACCCAGTACTTC; j_call: TRBJ2-5; v_call: TRBV7-7; clone_size: -; d_call: -
cdr3_aa: CASSTDNNYGYTF; cdr3_nt: TGTGCCAGCAGTACAGATAATAACTATGGCTACACCTTC; j_call: TRBJ1-2; v_call: TRBV2; clone_size: -; d_call: -
cdr3_aa: CASSLRGGGVVIEGTQYF; cdr3_nt: TGCGCCAGCAGCTTGCGTGGCGGGGGGGTAGTGATAGAGGGTACGCAGTATTTT; j_call: TRBJ2-3; v_call: TRBV5-1; clone_size: -; d_call: TRBD2
cdr3_aa: CASSSSPRGENTEAFF; cdr3_nt: TGTGCCAGCTCATCCTCGCCCAGGGGCGAGAACACTGAAGCTTTCTTT; j_call: TRBJ1-1; v_call: TRBV18; clone_size: -; d_call: -
cdr3_aa: CASSLEDRGSYGYTF; cdr3_nt: TGTGCCAGCAGCTTAGAGGACAGGGGCAGCTATGGCTACACCTTC; j_call: TRBJ1-2; v_call: TRBV7-9; clone_size: -; d_call: TRBD1
cdr3_aa: CASSTGEPQHF; cdr3_nt: TGTGCCAGTAGTACGGGGGAGCCCCAGCATTTT; j_call: TRBJ1-5; v_call: TRBV19; clone_size: -; d_call: -
cdr3_aa: CASSEQQGVGNIQYF; cdr3_nt: TGTGCCAGCAGTGAACAACAGGGGGTGGGTAACATTCAGTACTTC; j_call: TRBJ2-4; v_call: TRBV2; clone_size: -; d_call: TRBD1
cdr3_aa: CASSLVGVYEQYF; cdr3_nt: TGTGCCAGCAGCTTGGTCGGGGTCTACGAGCAGTACTTC; j_call: TRBJ2-7; v_call: TRBV5-6; clone_size: few; d_call: -
cdr3_aa: CASSLGPDSYEQYF; cdr3_nt: TGTGCCAGCAGCTTAGGGCCAGACTCCTACGAGCAGTACTTC; j_call: TRBJ2-7; v_call: TRBV13; clone_size: -; d_call: -
cdr3_aa: CASKTRRGEAFF; cdr3_nt: TGTGCCAGCAAAACTAGGAGGGGTGAAGCTTTCTTT; j_call: TRBJ1-1; v_call: TRBV6-5; clone_size: -; d_call: -